Detailed here is one T cell receptor beta chain. This entry belongs to a study of blood T cell repertoires in COVID-19. Study context: The United States, Italy and Spain were the sources of the acute and convalescent COVID-19 samples. From T cells, B-cell-depleted T cells, or PBMCs came the material, which was cDNA or gDNA.

Authors' analysis steps: The authors estimated nucleated cell counts from reference gene primer amplification. Only in-frame clones appear in the TCRdb table, and some are missing; sequencing was by immunoSEQ multiplex PCR. Clone size and V and J calls were adopted from that table, with D and trimming inferred from the DNA. The sample has around 100,000 clones, approximately 91% seen once. The J segment lost 1 base and the V segment lost 2 bases, leaving 5 bases of the junction unmatched. CDR3 length: 18 residues. Germline CDR1 reads SNHLY; CDR2 reads FYNNEI. Sequencing was performed on peripheral blood. The TCR was taken from a woman aged 60 to 75 with acute or convalescent COVID-19. The chain has TRBV2 and TRBJ2-1, with 13 bases lining up with TRBD2. In DNA, the CDR3 is TGTGCCAGCAGTGAACTAACTAGCGGGAGGGTATCCTACAATGAGCAGTTCTTC. The encoded protein is CASSELTSGRVSYNEQFF.